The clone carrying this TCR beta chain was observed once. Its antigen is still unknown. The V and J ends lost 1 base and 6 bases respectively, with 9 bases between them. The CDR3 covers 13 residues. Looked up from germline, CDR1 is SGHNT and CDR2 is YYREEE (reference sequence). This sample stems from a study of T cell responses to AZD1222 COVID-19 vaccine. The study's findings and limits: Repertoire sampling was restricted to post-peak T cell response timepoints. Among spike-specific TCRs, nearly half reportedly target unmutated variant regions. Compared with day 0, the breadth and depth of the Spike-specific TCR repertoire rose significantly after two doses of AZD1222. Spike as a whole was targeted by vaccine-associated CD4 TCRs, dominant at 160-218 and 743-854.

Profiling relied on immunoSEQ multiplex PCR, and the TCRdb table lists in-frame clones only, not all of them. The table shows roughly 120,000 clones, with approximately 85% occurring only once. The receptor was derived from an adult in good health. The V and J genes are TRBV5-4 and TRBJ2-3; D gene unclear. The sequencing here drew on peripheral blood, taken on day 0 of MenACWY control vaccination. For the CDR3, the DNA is TGTGCCAGCAGCTTGTTCGCGGCCGATACGCAGTATTTT. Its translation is CASSLFAADTQYF.